The next 26 T cell receptor beta chains were all read from a single sample in a study of blood T cell repertoires in COVID-19. Assay: immunoSEQ multiplex PCR; the TCRdb copy retains only in-frame clones and omits some. The table lists some 300,000 clones, about 88% of them singletons. Material for sequencing was peripheral blood. The receptors were gathered from a woman aged 70-85 years with COVID-19, enrolled during active disease.

The chain employs TRBV6-6 and TRBJ1-2, with TRBD1 identical over 11 bases. This CDR3 contains 19 residues. Per the germline V gene, CDR1 is MNHNY and CDR2 is SVGAGI (reference sequence). V was clipped by 5 bases and J by 5 bases; unmatched bases: 19. DNA of the CDR3: TGTGCCAGCAGTCCTTACAGCAAACCGGGACAGGGGGTTTTTTATGGCTACACCTTC. Its translation: CASSPYSKPGQGVFYGYTF.

The rearrangement joins TRBV27 to TRBJ1-2; tentative D call: TRBD1 (6 bases). Trimming removed 0 bases from V and 6 bases from J, with 17 bases in between. The V gene's germline CDR1 is MNHEY and CDR2 SMNVEV (reference sequence). This CDR3 contains 16 residues. CDR3 residues: CASSLSRQGHVDGYTF. Written as DNA, the CDR3 is TGTGCCAGCAGTTTATCACGGCAGGGGCACGTGGATGGCTACACCTTC.

This chain links TRBV19 with TRBJ1-4; D is uncertain. The CDR3 extends over 17 amino acids. From germline, CDR1 is LNHDA and CDR2 SQIVND (reference sequence). Trimming stripped 3 bases from V and 2 bases from J, with 16 bases between. CDR3 protein: CASSIDFGMGTNEKLFF. The DNA of the CDR3 is TGTGCCAGTAGTATTGACTTCGGGATGGGCACTAATGAAAAACTGTTTTTT.

The chain uses TRBV9 and TRBJ2-1; 8 bases line up with TRBD2. Per the germline V gene, CDR1 is SGDLS and CDR2 is YYNGEE. The CDR3 loop spans 14 amino acids. With 0 bases clipped from V and 9 bases from J, the junction kept 5 bases outside the gene matches. The CDR3 region has the DNA TGTGCCAGCAGCGTAGGCGGGGGGCTTAGTGAGCAGTTCTTC. This codes for CASSVGGGLSEQFF.

The CDR3 bases are TGTGCCACCAGTGATAGAGGACTCTCTGAAGCTTTCTTT. Protein: CATSDRGLSEAFF. The chain combines TRBV24-1 with TRBJ1-1; D gene ambiguous. CDR3 size: 13 residues. V was cut by 3 bases and J by 6 bases, with 10 bases left in between. Germline CDR1 is KGHDR and CDR2 is SFDVKD.

The CDR3 sequence is CASSLAFRGTYNEQFF. CDR3 nucleotide sequence: TGTGCCAGCAGCTTGGCCTTTCGAGGCACCTACAATGAGCAGTTCTTC. J is TRBJ2-1 and V is TRBV5-8; no reliable D call. CDR3 size: 16 residues. Germline V gene lookup returns CDR1 SGHTS and CDR2 YDEGEE. Deletions cut 0 bases from V and 2 bases from J, with 12 bases between.

V is TRBV4-1 and J is TRBJ1-1; D is perhaps TRBD1 (6 bases). V was trimmed by 5 bases and J by 5 bases, leaving 18 bases between them. CDR1 and CDR2 from the germline V gene are MGHRA and YSYEKL. The CDR3 length is 15 residues. CDR3 sequence: CASSYPGQIGTEAFF. The CDR3 DNA reads as TGCGCCAGCAGCTACCCCGGACAGATTGGGACTGAAGCTTTCTTT.

V is TRBV3-1 (or the pseudogene TRBV3-2) and J is TRBJ2-7, with 11 bases that match TRBD2. Germline values: CDR1 LGHDT, CDR2 YNNKEL (reference sequence). This CDR3 spans 15 amino acids. The V and J ends lost 3 bases and 3 bases, in that order; junction bases with no gene match: 4. CDR3 sequence (DNA): TGTGCCAGCAGCCATCGGACTAGCGGGTTCTACGAGCAGTACTTC. The encoded protein is CASSHRTSGFYEQYF.

The V gene is TRBV29-1, the J gene TRBJ2-7; 9 nucleotides agree with TRBD1. The V gene end was trimmed by 3 bases and the J gene end by 0 bases; junction bases not matched to a gene: 12. CDR1 SQVTM and CDR2 ANQGSEA come from the germline V gene. The CDR3 is 17 residues long. CDR3 nucleotides: TGCAGCGTTGAGGGGACAGGGAACTTAGGGGGCTCCTACGAGCAGTACTTC. Amino acids: CSVEGTGNLGGSYEQYF.

This chain links TRBV2 with TRBJ1-1; maybe TRBD1 (6 bases). Germline CDR1 is SNHLY and CDR2 is FYNNEI. Trimming cost V 0 bases and J 4 bases, with 15 bases left between them. CDR3 length: 16 amino acids. The CDR3: CASSEARTEPFTEAFF. For the CDR3, the DNA is TGTGCCAGCAGTGAAGCGCGGACAGAACCATTCACTGAAGCTTTCTTT.

This clone came up once. V gene TRBV13 combines with J gene TRBJ1-5; 8 bases map to TRBD1. This CDR3 is 14 amino acids long. With 5 bases clipped from V and 6 bases from J, the junction kept 6 bases outside the gene matches. Germline V CDR1 and CDR2: PRHDT, FYEKMQ (reference sequence). CDR3 region: CASSLTGAGQPQHF. In DNA form, the CDR3 reads TGTGCCAGCAGCCTGACAGGGGCTGGTCAGCCCCAGCATTTT.

V gene TRBV9 combines with J gene TRBJ2-1, with TRBD2 matching 10 bases. The trim removed 2 bases at V and 4 bases at J, leaving 9 bases unmatched. The CDR3 runs 17 residues. Germline V gives CDR1 SGDLS, CDR2 YYNGEE. CDR3 nucleotide sequence: TGTGCCAGCAGCGTTCGGGGTAGCGGGGGGCAATACAATGAGCAGTTCTTC. It codes for CASSVRGSGGQYNEQFF.

The chain combines TRBV11-2 with TRBJ2-7, with TRBD2 as a possible D gene (5 bases). Trimming stripped 3 bases from V and 3 bases from J, with 6 bases between. Germline values: CDR1 SGHAT, CDR2 FQNNGV. The CDR3 length is 12 residues. CDR3 nucleotide sequence: TGTGCCAGCAGCTTTGCGGGCTACGAGCAGTACTTC. Its translation: CASSFAGYEQYF.

The chain links TRBV19 to TRBJ2-3; 8 bases are shared with TRBD2. The CDR3 is 18 residues long. Germline V gene lookup returns CDR1 LNHDA and CDR2 SQIVND (reference sequence). V shed 3 bases, J shed 2 bases, and the junction held 13 bases outside the gene matches. CDR3 coding DNA: TGTGCCAGTAGTATGGACCAAGTAGCGGGGAGAATCACAGATACGCAGTATTTT. This sequence encodes CASSMDQVAGRITDTQYF. Looking up the rest from reference TRBV19 and TRBJ2-3 gives the full variable domain: DGGITQSPKYLFRKEGQNVTLSCEQNLNHDAMYWYRQDPGQGLRLIYYSQIVNDFQKGDIAEGYSVSREKKESFPLTVTSAQKNPTAFYLCASSMDQVAGRITDTQYFGPGTRLTVL.

The chain recombines TRBV24-1 with TRBJ2-3; 7 nucleotides agree with TRBD2. Germline V lookup: CDR1 KGHDR, CDR2 SFDVKD. The CDR3 has 14 amino acids. Trimming at V came to 9 bases and at J to 3 bases, leaving 8 bases not matched to a gene. The CDR3 region has the DNA TGTGCCACCGACGGCGGGAGCGGGACAGATACGCAGTATTTT. Translation gives CATDGGSGTDTQYF.

The chain links TRBV6-2 or TRBV6-3 to TRBJ1-1, with 9 bases matching TRBD1. V was clipped by 3 bases and J by 0 bases; unmatched bases: 5. Germline CDR1 and CDR2: MNHEY and SVGEGT. CDR3 length equals 16 residues. The CDR3 nucleotides are TGTGCCAGCAGTTATGGACAGGGGCTCATGAACACTGAAGCTTTCTTT. Translation: CASSYGQGLMNTEAFF.

The chain carries TRBV5-1 and TRBJ1-1; D unclear. CDR1 SGHRS and CDR2 YFSETQ come from the germline V gene. The CDR3 contains 15 residues. Between the trimmed V and J ends, which lost 0 bases and 2 bases, there was a span of 11 bases. The CDR3 DNA reads TGCGCCAGCAGCTTGGAAGACACCTCCAACACTGAAGCTTTCTTT. Translation: CASSLEDTSNTEAFF.

The rearrangement uses TRBV2 and TRBJ2-3; D may be TRBD1 (6 bases). This CDR3 is built from 15 residues. V lost 7 bases and J lost 0, with 14 bases in between. The germline gives CDR1 SNHLY, CDR2 FYNNEI. CDR3 sequence reads: CASKWGTMSTDTQYF. CDR3 in DNA: TGTGCCAGCAAGTGGGGGACAATGAGCACAGATACGCAGTATTTT. Full variable domain (missing parts from reference TRBV2 and TRBJ2-3): EPEVTQTPSHQVTQMGQEVILRCVPISNHLYFYWYRQILGQKVEFLVSFYNNEISEKSEIFDDQFSVERPDGSNFTLKIRSTKLEDSAMYFCASKWGTMSTDTQYFGPGTRLTVL.

The V and J genes are TRBV7-9 and TRBJ1-5, with D hard to call. Germline CDR1 reads SEHNR; CDR2 reads FQNEAQ (reference sequence). Trimming pared 1 base from V and 6 bases from J, leaving 7 bases between. The CDR3 extends over 13 amino acids. The CDR3, as DNA: TGTGCCAGCAGCTTAGAATCAGGTCAGCCCCAGCATTTT. Amino acids: CASSLESGQPQHF. The variable domain in full, completed from reference TRBV7-9 and TRBJ1-5, reads DTGVSQNPRHKITKRGQNVTFRCDPISEHNRLYWYRQTLGQGPEFLTYFQNEAQLEKSRLLSDRFSAERPKGSFSTLEIQRTEQGDSAMYLCASSLESGQPQHFGDGTRLSIL.

V usage is TRBV30 and J usage is TRBJ1-1, with a possible D match to TRBD1 (6 bases). This CDR3 is built from 15 residues. Germline V gives CDR1 GTSNPN, CDR2 SVGIG (reference sequence). The V and J ends lost 3 bases and 3 bases respectively, with 17 bases between them. The CDR3 loop reads CAWSSLGQADTEAFF. CDR3 coding DNA: TGTGCCTGGAGCTCGTTGGGACAAGCGGACACTGAAGCTTTCTTT.

The chain carries TRBV5-6 and TRBJ1-2, with TRBD1 matching over 10 bases. V dropped 4 bases and J dropped 8; count of bases not matched to a gene: 11. The CDR3 runs 15 residues. Germline V gene lookup returns CDR1 SGHDT and CDR2 YYEEEE. As DNA, the CDR3 is TGTGCCAGCAGCCCAGAGGACAGGGGGTTTTGGGGCTACACCTTC. Residues: CASSPEDRGFWGYTF. Filled out from reference TRBV5-6 and TRBJ1-2, the complete variable domain reads DAGVTQSPTHLIKTRGQQVTLRCSPKSGHDTVSWYQQALGQGPQFIFQYYEEEERQRGNFPDRFSGHQFPNYSSELNVNALLLGDSALYLCASSPEDRGFWGYTFGSGTRLTVV.

The V gene is TRBV30, the J gene TRBJ1-1, with a tentative D call TRBD1 (5 bases). V was clipped by 3 bases and J by 5 bases, with 25 bases between them. Germline CDR1 GTSNPN, CDR2 SVGIG (reference sequence). The CDR3 runs to 17 residues. CDR3 sequence reads: CAWREEYFVRGGTEAFF. Here the CDR3 DNA reads TGTGCCTGGAGAGAGGAGTACTTTGTTAGGGGAGGGACTGAAGCTTTCTTT.

This chain links TRBV2 with TRBJ1-2; 7 bases are shared with TRBD1. J lost 8 bases, V lost 6 bases, and 9 bases had no gene match. The CDR3 consists of 13 residues. Germline CDR1 reads SNHLY; CDR2 reads FYNNEI. The CDR3 spells CASRGQYSRGYTF. CDR3 sequence (DNA): TGTGCCAGCAGGGGACAGTATTCTCGAGGCTACACCTTC. Using reference TRBV2 and TRBJ1-2 for the parts outside the CDR3, the full variable domain is EPEVTQTPSHQVTQMGQEVILRCVPISNHLYFYWYRQILGQKVEFLVSFYNNEISEKSEIFDDQFSVERPDGSNFTLKIRSTKLEDSAMYFCASRGQYSRGYTFGSGTRLTVV.

The chain is built from TRBV30 and TRBJ1-1; 9 bases fit TRBD1. The CDR3 consists of 15 residues. J gave up 3 bases and V 3 bases, and 8 bases lay outside the gene matches. CDR1 and CDR2 from the germline V gene are GTSNPN and SVGIG (reference sequence). The CDR3 bases are TGTGCCTGGAGCCCAGGGGACAGGGAATACACTGAAGCTTTCTTT. Its translation is CAWSPGDREYTEAFF.

The chain combines TRBV4-3 with TRBJ2-2; D call uncertain. This CDR3 comprises 15 residues. The ends were cut back, 3 bases at V and 6 bases at J, with 14 bases in the middle. The germline V gene encodes CDR1 LGHNA and CDR2 YSLEER. The DNA for the CDR3 is TGCGCCAGCAGCCACGAGGCCTCGGCGCCCGGGGAGCTGTTTTTT. Translation: CASSHEASAPGELFF.

This clone showed up just once. V and J are TRBV6-2 or TRBV6-3 and TRBJ2-2, with D hard to call. Germline CDR1 MNHEY, CDR2 SVGEGT. CDR3 length equals 13 residues. The V gene lost 4 bases and the J gene lost 4 bases, with 7 bases spanning the gap. The chain's CDR3 is CASSFASTGELFF. DNA for the CDR3: TGTGCCAGCAGTTTCGCTAGCACCGGGGAGCTGTTTTTT.